This T cell receptor (beta chain) was captured by sequencing in a study of shared clonotypes between healthy human individuals. The method was immunoSEQ multiplex PCR; TCRdb's version includes in-frame clones alone and lacks a portion of them. The table includes around 700,000 clones, around 72% detected once. V dropped 2 bases and J dropped 13 bases, with 14 bases sitting between them. This CDR3 has 12 amino acids. Germline V lookup: CDR1 MNHNS, CDR2 SASEGT. Material: memory CD4+ T cells sorted from blood. Subset described: CD45RA-negative fraction. This receptor was identified in a woman aged 30 to 39 in good health. V is TRBV6-1 and J is TRBJ1-1; the D is unclear. CDR3 residues: CASSETPDYGFF. Written as DNA, the CDR3 is TGTGCCAGCAGTGAAACCCCAGACTACGGTTTCTTT.